This TCR beta chain came from a study of beta chain features in type 1 diabetes. Overall study results and limits: The study found that naive, central memory and Treg TCRB repertoires appeared more similar in patients than in healthy donors. The study found moderately but significantly shorter TCRB CDR3s in all four CD4+ subsets of Type 1 diabetes patients.

A note on this clone: Its specificity is unknown.

The authors reverse transcribed all of the isolated RNA, so sequencing captured expressed TCRB transcripts. Repertoires were generated with immunoSEQ multiplex PCR, while TCRdb's copy carries only in-frame clones and drops some. The sample consists of about 220,000 clones, roughly 11% of them appearing once. This CDR3 contains 16 residues. Trimming removed 4 bases at V and 2 bases at J, with 18 bases between. Germline loops: CDR1 SGHRS, CDR2 YFSETQ. The sample was central memory CD4+ T cells from blood. The TCR comes from a man aged 18 to 30 in good health. The rearrangement joins TRBV5-1 to TRBJ2-5; a possible D gene is TRBD1 (6 bases). CDR3 loop: CASSVDLWTAQETQYF. The CDR3 coding sequence is TGCGCCAGCAGCGTGGATCTTTGGACAGCACAAGAGACCCAGTACTTC.